Shown below are 2 T cell receptor beta chains from a single sample sequenced in a study of T-cell memory formation after mild COVID-19. TCRdb analysed the 5' RACE reads with MiXCR anew, one entry per CDR3 protein. The profile shows roughly 350,000 distinct CDR3 sequences, roughly 13% of them singletons. The sequenced material came from PBMCs or a T cell subset sorted from them (not recorded which). The receptors derive from a man aged 18 to 30 who had mild COVID-19 (a few samples of this study predate the infection). Cell type and time point are not known.

V gene TRBV7-9 combines with J gene TRBJ2-1; 13 nucleotides agree with TRBD2. This CDR3 is built from 16 residues. Germline CDR1 is SEHNR and CDR2 is FQNEAQ (reference sequence). V dropped 7 bases and J dropped 8; count of bases not matched to a gene: 11. CDR3 amino acids: CASISTGTSGIDEQFF. CDR3 bases: TGTGCCAGCATCTCCACCGGGACTAGCGGGATCGATGAGCAGTTCTTC. The variable domain in full, with the rest retrieved from reference TRBV7-9 and TRBJ2-1, is DTGVSQNPRHKITKRGQNVTFRCDPISEHNRLYWYRQTLGQGPEFLTYFQNEAQLEKSRLLSDRFSAERPKGSFSTLEIQRTEQGDSAMYLCASISTGTSGIDEQFFGPGTRLTVL.

This chain joins TRBV9 and TRBJ2-7; D is unresolved. The CDR3 consists of 14 residues. Germline V CDR1 and CDR2: SGDLS, YYNGEE. Trimming stripped 2 bases from V and 0 bases from J, with 9 bases between. This CDR3 is CASSVQPGSYEQYF. The CDR3 DNA reads as TGTGCCAGCAGCGTCCAGCCCGGCTCCTACGAGCAGTACTTC. Full variable domain (missing parts from reference TRBV9 and TRBJ2-7): DSGVTQTPKHLITATGQRVTLRCSPRSGDLSVYWYQQSLDQGLQFLIQYYNGEERAKGNILERFSAQQFPDLHSELNLSSLELGDSALYFCASSVQPGSYEQYFGPGTRLTVT.